The TCR beta chain described here comes from a study of shared clonotypes between healthy human individuals. CDR3 length equals 13 residues. V gave up 6 bases and J gave up 9 bases; unmatched junction bases: 5. The germline V gene encodes CDR1 KGHSH and CDR2 LQKENI. Here immunoSEQ multiplex PCR was the method, and the copy in TCRdb shows in-frame clones only, minus some. The sample lists approximately 2,300,000 clones; roughly 90% were seen once. J is TRBJ2-1 and V is TRBV18; TRBD2 matches at 10 bases. This TCR was sampled from a young man in good health. Some clones in this sample may be carry-over from other donors' samples. Specimen: naive CD4+ T cells from PBMCs. Subset denoted: CD45RA+ positively selected. The CDR3, as DNA: TGTGCCAGCTCCACGGGACTAGCGCTTGAGCAGTTCTTC. Its protein is CASSTGLALEQFF.